This T cell receptor (beta chain) was documented in a study of blood T cells in healthy people across ages. Study conclusions and caveats: Long-lived and aged donors differed, with more naive CD4+ cells and higher diversity in the long-lived.

Trimming removed 6 bases at V and 0 bases at J, with 13 bases between. This CDR3 has 14 amino acids. CDR1 and CDR2 from the germline V gene are SGHRS and YFSETQ. For the second PCR, which ran for about 6 to 12 cycles, a sample-barcoded 5' primer and a J-beta primer mix were used. Every cDNA was tagged by a template-switch adaptor with 12 random nucleotides. MiXCR was run by TCRdb on the 5' RACE reads, yielding one entry per CDR3 protein. The sample consists of fewer than 650,000 distinct CDR3 sequences, roughly a quarter of them appearing once. Concerning this clonotype: The antigen remains unidentified.

These same data were also listed under a study on T cells of mothers and their children. From that study: At a sensitivity of around 100 clones per million clonotypes, no persistent microchimeric T cell clones appeared.

Sequencing was done on a sample of blood. The J gene is TRBJ2-7, the V gene TRBV5-1, with no clear D. The TCR sequence derives from a boy aged 2 to 9 in good health. The DNA for the CDR3 is TGCGCCAGCAAGTCAGCGTGGGCCTCCTACGAGCAGTACTTC. This codes for CASKSAWASYEQYF. Filled out from reference TRBV5-1 and TRBJ2-7, the complete variable domain reads KAGVTQTPRYLIKTRGQQVTLSCSPISGHRSVSWYQQTPGQGLQFLFEYFSETQRNKGNFPGRFSGRQFSNSRSEMNVSTLELGDSALYLCASKSAWASYEQYFGPGTRLTVT.